A selection of T cell receptor beta chains follows, all from one sample in a study of blood T cells in healthy people across ages. One entry per CDR3 protein, called by TCRdb with MiXCR from the 5' RACE reads. The data hold 750,000 to 950,000 distinct CDR3 sequences, with about 48% observed a single time. Sequencing used blood. These receptors all come from a man of 80 years or more in good health. The CDR3 runs from the conserved cysteine through the conserved F or W. D genes are given only for firm matches. The size entry is marked missing in some rows and otherwise reads once, few, many or a size class.

few,TRBJ2-4,TRBD1,TRBV29-1,16,TGCAGCGTTGAACGGACAGGGGGAACAGCCAAAAACATTCAGTACTTC,CSVERTGGTAKNIQYF
few,TRBJ2-7,TRBD2,TRBV2,16,TGTGCCAGCAGTGAACTTCTAGCGGGAGGCCCAAACGAGCAGTACTTC,CASSELLAGGPNEQYF
.,TRBJ2-1,.,TRBV20-1,15,TGCAGTGCACGCGCCGGGACTGACTCCTACAATGAGCAGTTCTTC,CSARAGTDSYNEQFF
.,TRBJ2-3,TRBD1,TRBV5-1,16,TGCGCCAGCAGCTTGGTGGGGACAGGCGGCACAGATACGCAGTATTTT,CASSLVGTGGTDTQYF
.,TRBJ2-5,.,TRBV12-3/TRBV12-4,12,TGTGCCAGCCGGAAGGGGTCGAAGACCCAGTACTTC,CASRKGSKTQYF
.,TRBJ2-1,.,TRBV24-1,14,TGTGCCACCAGAGTCTGGGGACAAAGCAATGAGCAGTTCTTC,CATRVWGQSNEQFF
.,TRBJ2-5,.,TRBV13,12,TGTGCCAGCAGCCAGGGGGGGGAATGGCAGTACTTC,CASSQGGEWQYF
.,TRBJ2-5,.,TRBV29-1,11,TGCAGCTCATTGGAGTACAATGAGCAGTACTTC,CSSLEYNEQYF
once,TRBJ2-7,.,TRBV5-1,14,TGCGCCAGCAGCTTGGCGGAAGGCAGGTTCGAGCAGTACTTC,CASSLAEGRFEQYF
.,TRBJ2-7,.,TRBV5-4,14,TGTGCCAGCAGCATGAGGGGTCGCCTCTACGAGCAGTACTTC,CASSMRGRLYEQYF
few,TRBJ2-1,.,TRBV10-3,14,TGTGCCATCAGACAGGGCTCCGGCTACAATGAGCAGTTCTTC,CAIRQGSGYNEQFF
few,TRBJ1-2,.,TRBV7-2,14,TGTGCCAGCAGTCGCCCGAGGGATTCGCGGGGCTACACCTTC,CASSRPRDSRGYTF
.,TRBJ2-1,TRBD2,TRBV5-1,16,TGCGCCAGCGGCCATAGCGGGAGGGCCTCCTACAATGAGCAGTTCTTC,CASGHSGRASYNEQFF
once,TRBJ2-7,TRBD2,TRBV10-3,15,TGTGCCATCAGGGACCTTAGCGGGTTCTCCTACGAGCAGTACTTC,CAIRDLSGFSYEQYF
few,TRBJ2-7,TRBD1,TRBV29-1,11,TGCAGCGGACAGGGGTTCGACGAGCAGTACTTC,CSGQGFDEQYF
.,TRBJ2-6,.,TRBV24-1,21,TGTGCCACCAGTGCTCCGACAGTTCGGGGCGCAAAAAGTTCTGGGGCCAACGTCCTGACTTTC,CATSAPTVRGAKSSGANVLTF
.,TRBJ1-6,TRBD1,TRBV27,14,TGTGCCAGCAGTATACAGGGGGCTAATTCACCCCTCCACTTT,CASSIQGANSPLHF
.,TRBJ2-4,TRBD1,TRBV20-1,12,TGCAGTGCTAGCGGACAGGGCTACGAGCTGTACTTC,CSASGQGYELYF
.,TRBJ2-1,TRBD2,TRBV29-1,18,TGCAACGTTGCTGGGATAGGGGGTAGCGGGAGCTCCTACAATGAGCAGTTCTTC,CNVAGIGGSGSSYNEQFF
.,TRBJ2-7,.,TRBV28,15,TGTGCCAGCAGTTCAGTGCGGGACCCCGTCTACGAGCAGTACTTC,CASSSVRDPVYEQYF
.,TRBJ2-3,TRBD1,TRBV7-2,15,TGTGCCAGCAGCTTCGACAGGGGGAACACAGATACGCAGTATTTT,CASSFDRGNTDTQYF
.,TRBJ2-3,.,TRBV29-1,13,TGCAGCGTTGAGAAAACAAGCACAGATACGCAGTATTTT,CSVEKTSTDTQYF
.,TRBJ2-1,TRBD1,TRBV29-1,16,TGCAGCGTTGATGGGACAGGACTAAAGGAGGGCAATGAGCAGTTCTTC,CSVDGTGLKEGNEQFF